A selection of T cell receptor beta chains follows, all from one sample in a study of T cell repertoires and leukemia-associated antigens. TCRdb re-called the 5' RACE reads through MiXCR, storing one row per CDR3 protein. This table has roughly 13,000 distinct CDR3 sequences, about 39% appearing once. These receptors' antigens are unknown. Sequenced material: CD3+ T cells sorted from blood and cultured. The receptors were sampled from a female donor in good health. Each CDR3 is given with its conserved first and last residue. D genes are given only for firm matches. Not all rows give a size; the values are once, few, many and, for expanded clones, a class.

j_gene: TRBJ2-1; d_gene: .; abundance: few; len: 11; v_gene: TRBV5-1; CDR3aa: CASSTQREQFF; CDR3nt: TGCGCCAGCAGCACCCAGCGAGAGCAGTTCTTC
j_gene: TRBJ2-1; d_gene: TRBD2; abundance: .; len: 16; v_gene: TRBV20-1; CDR3aa: CSASSGEAGGINEQFF; CDR3nt: TGCAGTGCTAGCTCTGGGGAAGCGGGAGGAATAAATGAGCAGTTCTTC
j_gene: TRBJ2-1; d_gene: TRBD2; abundance: medium-sized; len: 16; v_gene: TRBV20-1; CDR3aa: CSARSSGITSYNEQFF; CDR3nt: TGCAGTGCTAGGTCGAGCGGGATTACGTCCTACAATGAGCAGTTCTTC
j_gene: TRBJ2-5; d_gene: TRBD1; abundance: many; len: 16; v_gene: TRBV9; CDR3aa: CASSVRGQGVPETQYF; CDR3nt: TGTGCCAGCAGCGTTCGCGGGCAGGGGGTTCCGGAGACCCAGTACTTC
j_gene: TRBJ1-1; d_gene: TRBD1; abundance: .; len: 13; v_gene: TRBV25-1; CDR3aa: CANSLRTGTEAFF; CDR3nt: TGTGCCAACAGTTTGAGGACTGGGACAGAAGCATTCTTT
j_gene: TRBJ2-1; d_gene: .; abundance: medium-sized; len: 13; v_gene: TRBV6-5; CDR3aa: CASSTRQYNEQFF; CDR3nt: TGTGCCAGCAGTACCCGACAGTACAATGAGCAGTTCTTC
j_gene: TRBJ2-1; d_gene: TRBD2; abundance: .; len: 14; v_gene: TRBV27; CDR3aa: CASSGTTPYNEQFF; CDR3nt: TGTGCCAGCAGCGGGACTACGCCCTACAATGAGCAGTTCTTC
j_gene: TRBJ1-2; d_gene: TRBD1; abundance: many; len: 15; v_gene: TRBV5-6; CDR3aa: CASSLDRGRRNGYTF; CDR3nt: TGTGCCAGCAGCTTGGACAGGGGGCGCCGAAATGGCTACACCTTC
j_gene: TRBJ2-7; d_gene: TRBD1; abundance: medium-sized; len: 11; v_gene: TRBV29-1; CDR3aa: CSAGTAYEQYF; CDR3nt: TGCAGCGCCGGGACAGCTTACGAGCAGTACTTC
j_gene: TRBJ2-5; d_gene: TRBD1; abundance: .; len: 18; v_gene: TRBV11-2; CDR3aa: CAGSLLSLGQGVQETPYF; CDR3nt: TGTGCCGGCAGCTTACTCTCTCTGGGCCAGGGGGTGCAAGAGACCCCGTACTTC
j_gene: TRBJ2-6; d_gene: .; abundance: many; len: 15; v_gene: TRBV15; CDR3aa: CATGPRDSGANVLTF; CDR3nt: TGTGCCACCGGACCTCGCGACTCTGGGGCCAACGTCCTGACTTTC
j_gene: TRBJ2-1; d_gene: .; abundance: .; len: 14; v_gene: TRBV2; CDR3aa: CASSGLSSYNEQFF; CDR3nt: TGTGCCAGCAGTGGTCTGAGCTCCTACAATGAGCAGTTCTTC
j_gene: TRBJ2-5; d_gene: TRBD1; abundance: medium-sized; len: 15; v_gene: TRBV6-4; CDR3aa: CASSDGTGGPETQYF; CDR3nt: TGTGCCAGCAGTGACGGAACAGGGGGCCCTGAGACCCAGTACTTC
j_gene: TRBJ1-1; d_gene: .; abundance: medium-sized; len: 15; v_gene: TRBV7-9; CDR3aa: CASSLAAGTLTEAFF; CDR3nt: TGTGCCAGCAGCTTAGCCGCTGGGACACTCACTGAAGCTTTCTTT
j_gene: TRBJ1-6; d_gene: .; abundance: medium-sized; len: 12; v_gene: TRBV20-1; CDR3aa: CSATDHNSPLHF; CDR3nt: TGCAGTGCGACGGACCATAATTCACCCCTCCACTTT
j_gene: TRBJ2-2; d_gene: TRBD1; abundance: few; len: 15; v_gene: TRBV5-1; CDR3aa: CASSPTGGSTGELFF; CDR3nt: TGCGCCAGCAGCCCTACAGGGGGTTCCACCGGGGAGCTGTTTTTT
j_gene: TRBJ2-2; d_gene: .; abundance: .; len: 16; v_gene: TRBV20-1; CDR3aa: CSARDGGIGNSGELFF; CDR3nt: TGCAGTGCTAGAGATGGAGGCATTGGTAATTCCGGGGAGCTGTTTTTT
j_gene: TRBJ2-6; d_gene: TRBD1; abundance: medium-sized; len: 14; v_gene: TRBV29-1; CDR3aa: CSVSQGAGANVLTF; CDR3nt: TGCAGCGTTTCACAGGGGGCTGGGGCCAACGTCCTGACTTTC
j_gene: TRBJ2-3; d_gene: .; abundance: many; len: 14; v_gene: TRBV7-7; CDR3aa: CASSLDGRHDTQYF; CDR3nt: TGTGCTAGCAGCTTAGATGGGCGACACGATACGCAGTATTTT
j_gene: TRBJ2-1; d_gene: TRBD2; abundance: .; len: 15; v_gene: TRBV12-3/TRBV12-4; CDR3aa: CASSLGPSGHNEQFF; CDR3nt: TGTGCCAGCAGTTTAGGGCCTAGCGGGCACAATGAGCAGTTCTTC
j_gene: TRBJ1-1; d_gene: .; abundance: .; len: 13; v_gene: TRBV20-1; CDR3aa: CSARGTENTEAFF; CDR3nt: TGCAGTGCTAGGGGGACGGAGAACACTGAAGCTTTCTTT
j_gene: TRBJ1-5; d_gene: .; abundance: many; len: 13; v_gene: TRBV20-1; CDR3aa: CSARGRANQPQHF; CDR3nt: TGCAGTGCTAGGGGCCGGGCAAATCAGCCCCAGCATTTT
j_gene: TRBJ1-3; d_gene: .; abundance: few; len: 16; v_gene: TRBV5-3; CDR3aa: CARSLEAGYSGNTIYF; CDR3nt: TGCGCCAGAAGCTTGGAGGCAGGATATTCTGGAAACACCATATATTTT
j_gene: TRBJ1-4; d_gene: .; abundance: many; len: 13; v_gene: TRBV18; CDR3aa: CASSILLNEKLFF; CDR3nt: TGTGCCAGCTCAATTCTCCTTAATGAAAAACTGTTTTTT